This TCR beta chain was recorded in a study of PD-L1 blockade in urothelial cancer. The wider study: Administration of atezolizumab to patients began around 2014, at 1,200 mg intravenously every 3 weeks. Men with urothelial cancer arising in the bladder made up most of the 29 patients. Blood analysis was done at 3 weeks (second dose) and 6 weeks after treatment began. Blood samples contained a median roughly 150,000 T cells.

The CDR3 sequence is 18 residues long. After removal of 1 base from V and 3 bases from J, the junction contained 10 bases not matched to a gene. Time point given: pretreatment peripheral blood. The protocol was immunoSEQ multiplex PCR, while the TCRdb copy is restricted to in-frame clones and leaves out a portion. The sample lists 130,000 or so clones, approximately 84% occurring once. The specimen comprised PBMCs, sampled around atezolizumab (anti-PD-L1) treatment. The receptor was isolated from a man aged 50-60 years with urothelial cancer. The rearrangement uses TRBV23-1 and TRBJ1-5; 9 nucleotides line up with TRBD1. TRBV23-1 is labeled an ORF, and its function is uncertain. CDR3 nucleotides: TGCGCCAGCAGTCAATGGACAGGGGCACGGTCACCCAATCAGCCCCAGCATTTT. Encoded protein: CASSQWTGARSPNQPQHF.